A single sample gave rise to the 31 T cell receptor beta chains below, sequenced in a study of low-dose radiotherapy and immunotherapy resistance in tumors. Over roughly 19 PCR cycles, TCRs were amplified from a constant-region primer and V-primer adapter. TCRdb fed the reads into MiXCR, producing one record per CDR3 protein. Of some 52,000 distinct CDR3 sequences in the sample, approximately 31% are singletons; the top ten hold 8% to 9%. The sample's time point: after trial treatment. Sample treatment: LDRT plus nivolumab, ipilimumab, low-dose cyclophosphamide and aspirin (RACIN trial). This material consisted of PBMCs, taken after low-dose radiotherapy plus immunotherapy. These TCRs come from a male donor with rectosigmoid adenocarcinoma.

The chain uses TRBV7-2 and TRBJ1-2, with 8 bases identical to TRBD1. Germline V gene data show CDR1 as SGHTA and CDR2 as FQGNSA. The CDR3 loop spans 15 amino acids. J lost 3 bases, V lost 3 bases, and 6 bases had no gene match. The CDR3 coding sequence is TGTGCCAGCAGCTTTGGACAGGGTTGGGACTATGGCTACACCTTC. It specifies CASSFGQGWDYGYTF.

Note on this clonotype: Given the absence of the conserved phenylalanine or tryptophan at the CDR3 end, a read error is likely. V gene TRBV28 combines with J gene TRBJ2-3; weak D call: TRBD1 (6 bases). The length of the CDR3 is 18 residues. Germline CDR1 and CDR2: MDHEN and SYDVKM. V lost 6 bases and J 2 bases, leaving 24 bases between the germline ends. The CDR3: CASSLDSRTGTFTDTQYC. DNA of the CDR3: TGTGCCAGCAGCCTAGACTCCCGAACAGGGACCTTCACAGATACGCAGTATTGT.

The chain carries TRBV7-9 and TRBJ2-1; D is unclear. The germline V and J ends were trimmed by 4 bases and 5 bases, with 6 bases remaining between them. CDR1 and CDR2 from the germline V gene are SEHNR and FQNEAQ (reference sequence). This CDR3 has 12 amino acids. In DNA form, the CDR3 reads TGTGCCAGCAGCTCCGCCGACAATGAGCAGTTCTTC. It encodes CASSSADNEQFF. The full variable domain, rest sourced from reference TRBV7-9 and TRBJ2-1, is DTGVSQNPRHKITKRGQNVTFRCDPISEHNRLYWYRQTLGQGPEFLTYFQNEAQLEKSRLLSDRFSAERPKGSFSTLEIQRTEQGDSAMYLCASSSADNEQFFGPGTRLTVL.

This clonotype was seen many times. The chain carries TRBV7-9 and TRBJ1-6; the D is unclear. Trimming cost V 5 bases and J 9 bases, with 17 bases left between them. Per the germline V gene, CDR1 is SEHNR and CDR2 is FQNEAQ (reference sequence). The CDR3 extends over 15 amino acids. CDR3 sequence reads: CASSRLSPTRSPLHF. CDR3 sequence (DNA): TGTGCCAGCAGCCGATTAAGTCCCACTCGTTCACCCCTCCACTTT.

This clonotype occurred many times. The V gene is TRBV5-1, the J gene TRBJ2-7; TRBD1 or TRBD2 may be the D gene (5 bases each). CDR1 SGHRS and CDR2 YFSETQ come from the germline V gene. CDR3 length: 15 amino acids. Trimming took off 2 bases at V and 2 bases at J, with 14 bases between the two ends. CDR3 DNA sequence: TGCGCCAGCAGCTTTTCCGGGACGGAGACCTACGAGCAGTACTTC. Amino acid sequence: CASSFSGTETYEQYF.

CDR3 sequence reads: CASSAGGERYEQYF. The CDR3 DNA is TGTGCCAGCAGTGCGGGGGGGGAGCGTTACGAGCAGTACTTC. The chain recombines TRBV28 with TRBJ2-7; 9 bases are a match to TRBD2. CDR3 size: 14 residues. The germline gives CDR1 MDHEN, CDR2 SYDVKM. After removal of 5 bases from V and 4 bases from J, the junction contained 6 bases not matched to a gene.

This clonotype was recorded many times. Here the CDR3 reads CASTSTGTQPQHF. CDR3 DNA sequence: TGTGCCAGCACCAGTACAGGTACCCAGCCCCAGCATTTT. The chain uses TRBV7-9 and TRBJ1-5, with D perhaps TRBD1 (5 bases). This CDR3 spans 13 amino acids. V shed 7 bases and J shed 7 bases, with 14 bases lying between them. Looked up from germline, CDR1 is SEHNR and CDR2 is FQNEAQ (reference sequence).

The CDR3 bases are TGTGCCAGCAGTGAGGAAGGACAGGGGAGGTTAAGAATGAACACTGAAGCTTTCTTT. Protein: CASSEEGQGRLRMNTEAFF. The genes are TRBV6-2 or TRBV6-3 and TRBJ1-1; 9 nucleotides line up with TRBD1. Germline V gene data show CDR1 as MNHEY and CDR2 as SVGEGT. The CDR3 loop spans 19 amino acids. V was clipped by 5 bases and J by 0 bases; unmatched bases: 16.

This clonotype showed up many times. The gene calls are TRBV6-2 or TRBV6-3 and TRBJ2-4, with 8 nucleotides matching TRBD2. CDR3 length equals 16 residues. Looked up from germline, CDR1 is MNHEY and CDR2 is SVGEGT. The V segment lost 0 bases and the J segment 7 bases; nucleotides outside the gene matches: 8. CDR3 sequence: CASSYSKLAVPNIQYF. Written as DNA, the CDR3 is TGTGCCAGCAGTTACTCAAAACTAGCGGTCCCTAACATTCAGTACTTC.

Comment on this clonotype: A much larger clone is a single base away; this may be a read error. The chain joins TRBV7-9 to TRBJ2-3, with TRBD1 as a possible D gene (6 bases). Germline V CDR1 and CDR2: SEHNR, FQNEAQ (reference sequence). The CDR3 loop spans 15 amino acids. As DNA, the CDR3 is TGTACCAGCAGCCCCTCCGGGACAAGAACAGATACGCAGTATTTT. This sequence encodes CTSSPSGTRTDTQYF.

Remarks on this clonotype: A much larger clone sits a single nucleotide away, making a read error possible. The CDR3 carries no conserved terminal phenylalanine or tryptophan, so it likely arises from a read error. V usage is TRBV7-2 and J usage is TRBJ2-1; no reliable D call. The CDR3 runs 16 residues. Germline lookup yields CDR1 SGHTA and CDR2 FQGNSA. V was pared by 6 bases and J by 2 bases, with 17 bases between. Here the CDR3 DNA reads TGTGCCAGCAGTCGGACGACGGGTGTAACCTACAATGAGCAGTTCATC. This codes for CASSRTTGVTYNEQFI.

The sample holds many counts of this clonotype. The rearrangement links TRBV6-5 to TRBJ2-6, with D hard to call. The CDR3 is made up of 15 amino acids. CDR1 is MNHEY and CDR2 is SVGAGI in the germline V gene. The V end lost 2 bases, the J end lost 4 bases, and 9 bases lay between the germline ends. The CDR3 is CASSYRVNGANVLTF. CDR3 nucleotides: TGTGCCAGCAGTTACAGGGTTAACGGGGCCAACGTCCTGACTTTC.

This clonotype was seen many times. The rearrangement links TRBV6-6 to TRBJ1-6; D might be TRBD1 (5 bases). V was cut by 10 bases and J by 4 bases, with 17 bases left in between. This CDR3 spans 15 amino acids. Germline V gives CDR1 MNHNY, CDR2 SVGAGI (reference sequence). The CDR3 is CATRDYPNYNSPLHF. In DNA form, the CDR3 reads TGTGCCACCCGGGACTACCCTAATTATAATTCACCCCTCCACTTT.

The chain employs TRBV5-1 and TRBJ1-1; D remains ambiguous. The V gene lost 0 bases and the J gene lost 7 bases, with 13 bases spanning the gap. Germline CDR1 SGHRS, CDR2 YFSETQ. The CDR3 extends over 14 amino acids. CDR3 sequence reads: CASSLDPTLYEAFF. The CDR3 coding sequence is TGCGCCAGCAGCTTGGACCCAACTTTATATGAAGCTTTCTTT.

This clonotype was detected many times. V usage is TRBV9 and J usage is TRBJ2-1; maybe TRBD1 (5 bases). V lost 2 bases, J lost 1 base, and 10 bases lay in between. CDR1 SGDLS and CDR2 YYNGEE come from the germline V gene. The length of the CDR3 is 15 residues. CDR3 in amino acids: CASSVQGSSYNEQFF. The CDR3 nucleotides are TGTGCCAGCAGCGTCCAGGGCTCATCCTACAATGAGCAGTTCTTC.

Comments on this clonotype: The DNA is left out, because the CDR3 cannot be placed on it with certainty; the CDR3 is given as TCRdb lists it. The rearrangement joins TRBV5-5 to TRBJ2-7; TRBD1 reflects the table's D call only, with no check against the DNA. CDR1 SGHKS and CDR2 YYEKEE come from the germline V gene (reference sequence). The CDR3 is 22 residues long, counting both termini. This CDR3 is CASTNQTSMYLCAAQGNYEQYF.

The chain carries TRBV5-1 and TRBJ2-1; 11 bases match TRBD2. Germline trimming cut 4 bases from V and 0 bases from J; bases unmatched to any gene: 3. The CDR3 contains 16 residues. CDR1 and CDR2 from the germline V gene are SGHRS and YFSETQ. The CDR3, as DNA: TGCGCCAGCAGCCACGGACTAGCGGGCTCCTACAATGAGCAGTTCTTC. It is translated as CASSHGLAGSYNEQFF.

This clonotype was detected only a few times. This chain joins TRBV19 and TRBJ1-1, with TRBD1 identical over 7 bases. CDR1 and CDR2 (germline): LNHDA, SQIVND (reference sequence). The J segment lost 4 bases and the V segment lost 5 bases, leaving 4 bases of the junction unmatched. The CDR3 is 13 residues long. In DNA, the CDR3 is TGTGCCAGTAGTGACAGGGTCGGCACTGAAGCTTTCTTT. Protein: CASSDRVGTEAFF.

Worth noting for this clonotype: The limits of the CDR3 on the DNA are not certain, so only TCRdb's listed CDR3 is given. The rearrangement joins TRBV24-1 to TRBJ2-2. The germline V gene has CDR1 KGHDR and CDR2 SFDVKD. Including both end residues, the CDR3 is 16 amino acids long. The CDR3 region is CATSDPRRNTGELFFF.

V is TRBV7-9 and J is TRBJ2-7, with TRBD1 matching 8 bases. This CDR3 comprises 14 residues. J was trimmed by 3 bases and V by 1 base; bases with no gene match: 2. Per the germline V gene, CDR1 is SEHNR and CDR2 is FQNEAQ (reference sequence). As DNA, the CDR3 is TGTGCCAGCAGCTTAGTACAGGGGGGCTACGAGCAGTACTTC. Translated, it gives CASSLVQGGYEQYF.

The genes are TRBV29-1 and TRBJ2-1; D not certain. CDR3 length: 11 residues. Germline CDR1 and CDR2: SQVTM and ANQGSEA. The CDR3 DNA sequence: TGCGGCTATCCCAACTACAATGAGCAGTTCTTC. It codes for CGYPNYNEQFF.

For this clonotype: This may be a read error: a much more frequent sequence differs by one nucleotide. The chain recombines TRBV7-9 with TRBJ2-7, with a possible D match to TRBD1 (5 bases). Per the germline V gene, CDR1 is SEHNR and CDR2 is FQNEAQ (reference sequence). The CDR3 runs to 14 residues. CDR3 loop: CASSLPDTAYGQYF. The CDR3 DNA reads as TGTGCCAGCAGCCTCCCGGACACCGCCTACGGGCAGTACTTC.

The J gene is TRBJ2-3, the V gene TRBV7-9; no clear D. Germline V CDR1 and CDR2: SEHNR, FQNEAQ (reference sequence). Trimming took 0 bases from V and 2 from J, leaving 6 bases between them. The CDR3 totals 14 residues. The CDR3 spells CASSLAIVTDTQYF. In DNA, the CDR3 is TGTGCCAGCAGCTTAGCCATCGTCACAGATACGCAGTATTTT. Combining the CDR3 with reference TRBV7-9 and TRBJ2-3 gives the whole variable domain DTGVSQNPRHKITKRGQNVTFRCDPISEHNRLYWYRQTLGQGPEFLTYFQNEAQLEKSRLLSDRFSAERPKGSFSTLEIQRTEQGDSAMYLCASSLAIVTDTQYFGPGTRLTVL.

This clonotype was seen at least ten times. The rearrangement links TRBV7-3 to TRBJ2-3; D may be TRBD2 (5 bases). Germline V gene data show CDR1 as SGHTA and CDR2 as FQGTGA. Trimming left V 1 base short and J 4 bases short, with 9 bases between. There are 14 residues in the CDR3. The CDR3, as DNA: TGTGCCAGCAGCTTAAACGAGGGCTCAGATACGCAGTATTTT. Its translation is CASSLNEGSDTQYF.

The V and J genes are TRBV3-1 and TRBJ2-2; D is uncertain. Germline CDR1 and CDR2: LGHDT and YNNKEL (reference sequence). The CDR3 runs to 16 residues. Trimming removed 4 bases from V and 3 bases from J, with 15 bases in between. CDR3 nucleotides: TGTGCCAGCAGCCCCCCCGGACGGGTTTACACCGGGGAGCTGTTTTTT. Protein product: CASSPPGRVYTGELFF.

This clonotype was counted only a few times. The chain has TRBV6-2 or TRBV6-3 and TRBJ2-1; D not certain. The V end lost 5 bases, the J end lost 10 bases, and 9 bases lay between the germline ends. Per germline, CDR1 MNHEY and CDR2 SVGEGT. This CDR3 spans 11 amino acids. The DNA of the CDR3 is TGTGCCAGCAGTGAATTGTGGGAGCAGTTCTTC. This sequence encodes CASSELWEQFF.

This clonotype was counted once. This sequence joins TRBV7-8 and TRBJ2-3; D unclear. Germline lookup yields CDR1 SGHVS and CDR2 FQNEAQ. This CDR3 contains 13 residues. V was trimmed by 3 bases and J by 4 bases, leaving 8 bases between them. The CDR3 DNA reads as TGTGCCAGCAGCTTCAACGTGGCAGATACGCAGTATTTT. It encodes CASSFNVADTQYF. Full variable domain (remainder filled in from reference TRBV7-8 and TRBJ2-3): GAGVSQSPRYKVAKRGQDVALRCDPISGHVSLFWYQQALGQGPEFLTYFQNEAQLDKSGLPSDRFFAERPEGSVSTLKIQRTQQEDSAVYLCASSFNVADTQYFGPGTRLTVL.

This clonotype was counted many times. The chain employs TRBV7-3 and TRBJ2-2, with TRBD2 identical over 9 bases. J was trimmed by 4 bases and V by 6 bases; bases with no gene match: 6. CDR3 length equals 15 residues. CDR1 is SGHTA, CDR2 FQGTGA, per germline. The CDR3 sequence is CASSREAGGTGELFF. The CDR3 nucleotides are TGTGCCAGCAGTCGAGAAGCGGGAGGCACCGGGGAGCTGTTTTTT.

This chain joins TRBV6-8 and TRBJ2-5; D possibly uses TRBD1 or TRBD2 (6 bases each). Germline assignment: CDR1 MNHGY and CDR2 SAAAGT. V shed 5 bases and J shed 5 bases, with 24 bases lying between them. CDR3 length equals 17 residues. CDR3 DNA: TGTGCCAGCAGTGGATCCTTAACCCCGGGGGCGGGTGAGACCCAGTACTTC. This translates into CASSGSLTPGAGETQYF.

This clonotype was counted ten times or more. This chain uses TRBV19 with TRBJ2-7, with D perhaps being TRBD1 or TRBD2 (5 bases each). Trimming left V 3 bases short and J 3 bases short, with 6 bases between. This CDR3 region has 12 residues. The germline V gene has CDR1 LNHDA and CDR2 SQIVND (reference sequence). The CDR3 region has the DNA TGTGCCAGTAGTATTGGGGGCTACGAGCAGTACTTC. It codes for CASSIGGYEQYF.

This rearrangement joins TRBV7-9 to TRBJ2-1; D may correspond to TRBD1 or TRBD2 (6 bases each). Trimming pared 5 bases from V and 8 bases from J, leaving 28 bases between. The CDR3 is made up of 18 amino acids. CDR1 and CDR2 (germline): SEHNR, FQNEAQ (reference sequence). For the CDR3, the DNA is TGTGCCAGCAGCCCCAACCCTCTTGGGGGGCTAAACCCCCATGAGCAGTTCTTC. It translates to CASSPNPLGGLNPHEQFF. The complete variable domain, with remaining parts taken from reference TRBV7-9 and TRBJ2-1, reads DTGVSQNPRHKITKRGQNVTFRCDPISEHNRLYWYRQTLGQGPEFLTYFQNEAQLEKSRLLSDRFSAERPKGSFSTLEIQRTEQGDSAMYLCASSPNPLGGLNPHEQFFGPGTRLTVL.